A selection of T cell receptor beta chains follows, all from one sample in a study of shared clonotypes between healthy human individuals. This table comes from immunoSEQ multiplex PCR, and its TCRdb copy is limited to in-frame clones, with some not included. The repertoire holds approximately 1.1 million clones, with approximately 80% as singletons. Specimen: memory CD4+ T cells from PBMCs. These receptors originate from a man younger than 30 in good health. Some clones in this sample may be carry-over from other donors' samples. Each CDR3 is given with its conserved first and last residue. D genes are given only for firm matches.

D gene: -; V gene: TRBV27; CDR3 protein: CASSLIGNTGELFF
D gene: -; V gene: TRBV5-4; CDR3 protein: CASSGGAAGEGYTF
D gene: TRBD2; V gene: TRBV4-1; CDR3 protein: CASKPGGNTGELFF
D gene: -; V gene: TRBV7-2; CDR3 protein: CASSLAGRRSGNTIYF
D gene: -; V gene: TRBV5-4; CDR3 protein: CASSPDRFYGYTF
D gene: -; V gene: TRBV25-1; CDR3 protein: CASSPPRGDQPQHF
D gene: -; V gene: TRBV5-5; CDR3 protein: CASSPSGAGEYF
D gene: -; V gene: TRBV7-3; CDR3 protein: CASSLLTRVTEQFF
D gene: -; V gene: TRBV7-3; CDR3 protein: CASSLRRGGEQYF
D gene: -; V gene: TRBV7-2; CDR3 protein: CASSLGQAGSNQPQHF
D gene: TRBD1; V gene: TRBV7-9; CDR3 protein: CASSWGTGEGEQYF
D gene: -; V gene: TRBV4-1; CDR3 protein: CASSQVTPEKLFF
D gene: -; V gene: TRBV5-4; CDR3 protein: CASSLMGSYEQYF
D gene: -; V gene: TRBV4-1; CDR3 protein: CASSQRELGGSGGLLGANVLTF
D gene: -; V gene: TRBV29-1; CDR3 protein: CSVGRGLNTEAFF
D gene: -; V gene: TRBV4-1; CDR3 protein: CASSQPTGKAFF
D gene: -; V gene: TRBV15; CDR3 protein: CATSPTPRDTQYF
D gene: -; V gene: TRBV15; CDR3 protein: CATSRLTPLGTGLNTEAFF
D gene: -; V gene: TRBV29-1; CDR3 protein: CSVEAHPNYGYTF
D gene: -; V gene: TRBV5-1; CDR3 protein: CASSLQQMNTEAFF
D gene: -; V gene: TRBV4-1; CDR3 protein: CASSPVTDYGYTF
D gene: TRBD1; V gene: TRBV7-8; CDR3 protein: CASSLGGHNYNEQFF